This T cell receptor (beta chain) was recorded in a study of T cells after yellow fever vaccination. The CDR3 covers 16 residues. Germline V lookup: CDR1 SGHKS, CDR2 YYEKEE (reference sequence). Trimming shortened V by 1 base and J by 4 bases, and 17 bases separated the two germline ends. TCRdb ran MiXCR on the 5' RACE reads and lists one entry per CDR3 protein. Among around 340,000 distinct CDR3 sequences listed, 8.7% were seen once. This clonotype was observed at least ten times. Its target is unknown. Study-level findings and limits: Post-booster reappearance was seen for most primary-vaccination clones (around 96% CD4, around 88% CD8).

V and J are TRBV5-5 and TRBJ1-2; tentative D call: TRBD1 (6 bases). The material was PBMCs, obtained on the day of the first yellow fever vaccination. This TCR derives from a man aged 18 to 29 who received the YFV17D yellow fever vaccine. This CDR3 is CASSLTYRASAYGYTF. The CDR3 coding sequence is TGTGCCAGCAGCTTGACCTACAGGGCTTCGGCCTATGGCTACACCTTC.